This record covers a single TCR beta chain. Its specificity is not known. Chemo-refractory metastatic non-small-cell lung cancer patients underwent focal radiation alongside CTLA-4 blockade with ipilimumab. The sample is drawn from a study of radiotherapy plus CTLA-4 blockade in lung cancer. Study observations and caveats: Tumor-origin TCR clones grew in blood after radiotherapy plus ipilimumab. Reportedly, early blood T cell clone dynamics best predicted response, with interferon-beta.

The CDR3 spans 19 residues. The V gene lost 5 bases and the J gene lost 1 base, with 29 bases spanning the gap. The germline gives CDR1 GTSNPN, CDR2 SVGIG (reference sequence). Method: immunoSEQ multiplex PCR; TCRdb's copy keeps in-frame clones and lacks some. Of 56,000 or so clones in the sample, 70% to 85% were seen once. The chain uses TRBV30 and TRBJ1-1; D is possibly TRBD1 (5 bases). The receptor was derived from a human donor with non-small cell lung cancer who had a complete response to radiotherapy plus ipilimumab. The material was peripheral blood, obtained from a patient treated with radiotherapy plus ipilimumab. The CDR3 DNA is TGTGCCTGGCAGGAAGGGAGAGGGGTGTTTTTGGGGGGGAACACTGAAGCTTTCTTT. This gives the protein CAWQEGRGVFLGGNTEAFF.